This T cell receptor beta chain was retrieved from a study of blood T cell repertoires in COVID-19. Study at large: Donors in the United States, Italy and Spain gave samples during acute or convalescent COVID-19. PBMCs, B-cell-depleted T cells, or T cells provided the cDNA or gDNA that made up the material.

Study processing details: Scientists estimated how many nucleated cells there were by amplifying reference gene primers. The assay was immunoSEQ multiplex PCR, and TCRdb's table has in-frame clones only and misses some. That table supplies the V and J calls and clone size; D and trimming were determined from the DNA. The table records approximately 120,000 clones, over 80% of them present only once. This CDR3 has 14 residues. Germline CDR1 SGHNT, CDR2 YENEEA. V was shortened by 5 bases and J by 5 bases, with 15 bases between the two germline ends. Input material: peripheral blood. This clonotype originated in a human donor in a cohort sampled during active COVID-19. The rearrangement links TRBV11-3 to TRBJ1-2, with D perhaps TRBD1 (6 bases). Written as DNA, the CDR3 is TGTGCCAGCAGCCCTGGGGGCAGGGATTATGGCTACACCTTC. Protein product: CASSPGGRDYGYTF. The full variable domain, rest sourced from reference TRBV11-3 and TRBJ1-2, is EAGVVQSPRYKIIEKKQPVAFWCNPISGHNTLYWYLQNLGQGPELLIRYENEEAVDDSQLPKDRFSAERLKGVDSTLKIQPAELGDSAVYLCASSPGGRDYGYTFGSGTRLTVV.